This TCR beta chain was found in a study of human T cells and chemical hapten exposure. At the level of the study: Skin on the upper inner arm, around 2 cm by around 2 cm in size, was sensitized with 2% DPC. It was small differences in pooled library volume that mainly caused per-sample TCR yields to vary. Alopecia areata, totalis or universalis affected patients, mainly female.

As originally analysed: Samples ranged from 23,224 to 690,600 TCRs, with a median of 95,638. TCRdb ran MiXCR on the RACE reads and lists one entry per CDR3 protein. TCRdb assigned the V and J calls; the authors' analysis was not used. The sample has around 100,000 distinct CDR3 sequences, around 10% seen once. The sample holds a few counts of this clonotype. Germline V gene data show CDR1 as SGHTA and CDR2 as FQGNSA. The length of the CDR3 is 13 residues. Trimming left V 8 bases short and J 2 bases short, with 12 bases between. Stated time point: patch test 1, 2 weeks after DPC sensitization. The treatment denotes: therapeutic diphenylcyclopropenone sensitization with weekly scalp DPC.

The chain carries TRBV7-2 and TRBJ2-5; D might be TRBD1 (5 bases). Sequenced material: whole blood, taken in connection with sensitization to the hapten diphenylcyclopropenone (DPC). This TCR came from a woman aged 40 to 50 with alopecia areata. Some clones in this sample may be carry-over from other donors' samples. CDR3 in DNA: TGTGCCAGCTCCCGGACATATCAAGAGACCCAGTACTTC. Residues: CASSRTYQETQYF.